Listed below are T cell receptor beta chains from one sample, sequenced in a study of shared clonotypes between healthy human individuals. Clones were read by immunoSEQ multiplex PCR, and TCRdb kept only the in-frame ones, dropping some. The sample records 2 million to 3 million clones, over 85% being singletons. The sequenced sample was naive CD4+ T cells from PBMCs. These receptors were obtained from a man aged 18 to 30 in good health. Some clones in this sample may be carry-over from other donors' samples. Both conserved end residues are part of each CDR3. The order of the fields is V gene, D gene, J gene, clone size, CDR3 DNA, CDR3 protein. The D gene is left open where the match is weak. The listing skips clone size in some rows; elsewhere it reads once, few, many or a size class.

TRBV28	.	TRBJ2-5	.	TGTGCCAGCCTGAACAGTTTCCAAGAGACCCAGTACTTC	CASLNSFQETQYF
TRBV28	.	TRBJ2-3	once	TGTGCCAGCAGCTGGGACTCCACAGATACGCAGTATTTT	CASSWDSTDTQYF
TRBV7-6	.	TRBJ2-3	.	TGTGCCAGCAGCCCCCAAGGCTCCCGAGTGTTAGATACGCAGTATTTT	CASSPQGSRVLDTQYF
TRBV5-1	.	TRBJ1-1	.	TGCGCCAGCAGCGAGACAGGAAACACTGAAGCTTTCTTT	CASSETGNTEAFF
TRBV6-5	TRBD1	TRBJ2-2	.	TGTGCCAGCCGTCGGCAGGGGGACACCGGGGAGCTGTTTTTT	CASRRQGDTGELFF
TRBV28	.	TRBJ1-2	.	TGTGCCAGCAGTTTATGGGAAGAGGGGCTGGGTGGCTACACCTTC	CASSLWEEGLGGYTF
TRBV7-6	TRBD1	TRBJ2-5	.	TGTGCCAGCAGCTTAGCGGGGACAGGATTTCAAGAGACCCAGTACTTC	CASSLAGTGFQETQYF
TRBV29-1	TRBD2	TRBJ2-5	.	TGCAGCGTTGAAATAGGCGGGAGTAAGACCCAGTACTTC	CSVEIGGSKTQYF
TRBV28	.	TRBJ2-5	.	TGTGCCAGCAGTCCAAATATGCAAGAGACCCAGTACTTC	CASSPNMQETQYF
TRBV5-1	.	TRBJ1-2	.	TGCGCCAGCAGCTTGGAGGCAGGGGACTATGGCTACACCTTC	CASSLEAGDYGYTF
TRBV2	.	TRBJ2-1	.	TGTGCCAGCAGTGAAGTCTATGAGCAGTTCTTC	CASSEVYEQFF
TRBV4-2	TRBD1	TRBJ1-1	.	TGTGCCAGCAGCCAAGCCTCGGGACAGGGGATGAACACTGAAGCTTTCTTT	CASSQASGQGMNTEAFF
TRBV10-3	.	TRBJ1-1	.	TGTGCCATCAGTGAACGGGGGCGGGAAACTGAAGCTTTCTTT	CAISERGRETEAFF
TRBV6-5	TRBD2	TRBJ2-7	.	TGTGCCAGCGGGCGGGGGGTACACGAGCAGTACTTC	CASGRGVHEQYF
TRBV28	TRBD2	TRBJ2-7	.	TGTGCCAGCAGTTCGGGTGGGACTAAGGACGAGCAGTACTTC	CASSSGGTKDEQYF
TRBV6-5	.	TRBJ2-7	.	TGTGCCAGCACCCCCACCAGTTTGAAGGAGCAGTACTTC	CASTPTSLKEQYF
TRBV18	TRBD2	TRBJ2-7	once	TGTGCCAGCTCACCCGCGAGCGGGGGTTCCGGCTACGAGCAGTACTTC	CASSPASGGSGYEQYF
TRBV28	TRBD1	TRBJ1-1	.	TGTGCCAGCCGGGGTCTGGGACAGGGGTCCAATGAAGCTTTCTTT	CASRGLGQGSNEAFF
TRBV4-1	.	TRBJ1-3	.	TGCGCCAGCAGCCAAGATCGGCCTGTGAACACCATATATTTT	CASSQDRPVNTIYF
TRBV19	TRBD1	TRBJ1-4	.	TGTGCCAGTAGTATAGCCCCTCGGGACAGGGGGCTACGCGTGGGAAAACTGTTTTTT	CASSIAPRDRGLRVGKLFF
TRBV2	.	TRBJ2-2	.	TGTGCCAGCAGTGAATGGGAGACCGGGGAGCTGTTTTTT	CASSEWETGELFF
TRBV5-1	TRBD1	TRBJ1-2	.	TGCGCCAGCAGCTTGGGGACAGGATTACGTGGCTACACCTTC	CASSLGTGLRGYTF
TRBV9	TRBD1	TRBJ2-7	.	TGTGCCAGCAGCGTAGCGGGACAGGGAGACGAGCAGTACTTC	CASSVAGQGDEQYF
TRBV7-2	TRBD2	TRBJ2-1	.	TGTGCCAGCAGCCCCTCTAGCGGGACCTACAATGAGCAGTTCTTC	CASSPSSGTYNEQFF
TRBV7-9	TRBD2	TRBJ2-7	.	TGTGCCAGCAGCCCGAGGACTAGCGGGAACTACGAGCAGTACTTC	CASSPRTSGNYEQYF
TRBV7-6	.	TRBJ1-5	.	TGTGCCAGCAGCTTATCCGTATGGGACCATCAGCCCCAGCATTTT	CASSLSVWDHQPQHF
TRBV4-1	.	TRBJ2-7	.	TGCGCCAGCAGCCAAGAAGCCCCGGGGCGAAGCGAGCAGTACTTC	CASSQEAPGRSEQYF
TRBV27	TRBD2	TRBJ2-5	.	TGTGCCAGCGCCCCTACTAGCGAGAGGAGAGAGACCCAGTACTTC	CASAPTSERRETQYF
TRBV5-4	TRBD1	TRBJ2-3	.	TGTGCCAGCAGCTTCTCCGACAGGGGGCGTGGAGATACGCAGTATTTT	CASSFSDRGRGDTQYF
TRBV7-7	.	TRBJ2-1	.	TGTGCCAGCAGCTTAAATTGGGGTGTGGGGGATGAGCAGTTCTTC	CASSLNWGVGDEQFF